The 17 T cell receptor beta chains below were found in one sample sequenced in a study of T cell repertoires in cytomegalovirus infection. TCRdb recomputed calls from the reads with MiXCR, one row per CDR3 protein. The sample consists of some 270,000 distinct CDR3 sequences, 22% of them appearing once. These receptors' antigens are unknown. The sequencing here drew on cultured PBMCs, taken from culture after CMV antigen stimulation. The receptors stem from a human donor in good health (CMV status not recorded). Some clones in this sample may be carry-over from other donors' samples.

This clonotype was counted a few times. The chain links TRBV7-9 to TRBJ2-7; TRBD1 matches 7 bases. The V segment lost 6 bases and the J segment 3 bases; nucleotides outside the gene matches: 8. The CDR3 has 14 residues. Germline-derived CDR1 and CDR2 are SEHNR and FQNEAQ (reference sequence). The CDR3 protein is CASSHNNRGYEQYF. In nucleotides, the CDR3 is TGTGCCAGCAGTCATAACAACAGGGGCTACGAGCAGTACTTC.

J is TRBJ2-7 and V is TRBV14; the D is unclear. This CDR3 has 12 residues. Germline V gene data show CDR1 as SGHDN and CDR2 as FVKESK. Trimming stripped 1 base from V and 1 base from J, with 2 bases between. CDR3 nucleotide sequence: TGTGCCAGCAGCCAAGGGTCCTACGAGCAGTACGTC. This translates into CASSQGSYEQYV.

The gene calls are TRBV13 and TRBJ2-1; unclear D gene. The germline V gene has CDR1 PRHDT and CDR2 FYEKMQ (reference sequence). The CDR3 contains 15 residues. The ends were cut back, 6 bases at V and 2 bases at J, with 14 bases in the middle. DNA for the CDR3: TGTGCCAGCAGTTTCAGGATATCGGCCTACAATGAGCAGTTCTTC. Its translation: CASSFRISAYNEQFF. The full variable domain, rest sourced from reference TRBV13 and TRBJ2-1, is AAGVIQSPRHLIKEKRETATLKCYPIPRHDTVYWYQQGPGQDPQFLISFYEKMQSDKGSIPDRFSAQQFSDYHSELNMSSLELGDSALYFCASSFRISAYNEQFFGPGTRLTVL.

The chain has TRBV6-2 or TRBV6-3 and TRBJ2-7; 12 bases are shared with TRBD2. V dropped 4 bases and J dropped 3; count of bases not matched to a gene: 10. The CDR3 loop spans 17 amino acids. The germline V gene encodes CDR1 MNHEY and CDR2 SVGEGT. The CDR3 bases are TGTGCCAGCAGTTCCCAGCGACTAGCGGGAGAGAACTACGAGCAGTACTTC. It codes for CASSSQRLAGENYEQYF.

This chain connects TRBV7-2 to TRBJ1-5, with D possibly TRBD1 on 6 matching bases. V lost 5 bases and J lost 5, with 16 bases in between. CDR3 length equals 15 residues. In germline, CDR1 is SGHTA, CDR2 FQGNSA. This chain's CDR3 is CASSKSGTLDQPQHF. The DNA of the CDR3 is TGTGCCAGCAGCAAATCCGGGACATTGGATCAGCCCCAGCATTTT.

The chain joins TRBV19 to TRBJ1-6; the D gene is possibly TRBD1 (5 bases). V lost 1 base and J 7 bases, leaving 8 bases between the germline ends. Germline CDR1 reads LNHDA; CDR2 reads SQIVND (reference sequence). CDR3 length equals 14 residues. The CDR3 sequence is CASSIGRQNSPLHF. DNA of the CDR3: TGTGCCAGTAGTATAGGGAGACAGAATTCACCCCTCCACTTT.

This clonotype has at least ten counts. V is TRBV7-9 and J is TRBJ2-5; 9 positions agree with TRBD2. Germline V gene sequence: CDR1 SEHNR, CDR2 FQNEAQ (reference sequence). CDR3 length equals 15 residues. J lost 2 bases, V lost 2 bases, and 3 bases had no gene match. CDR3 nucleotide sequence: TGTGCCAGCAGCTTATGGACTAGCGCTCAAGAGACCCAGTACTTC. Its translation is CASSLWTSAQETQYF. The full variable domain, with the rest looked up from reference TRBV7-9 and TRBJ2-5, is DTGVSQNPRHKITKRGQNVTFRCDPISEHNRLYWYRQTLGQGPEFLTYFQNEAQLEKSRLLSDRFSAERPKGSFSTLEIQRTEQGDSAMYLCASSLWTSAQETQYFGPGTRLLVL.

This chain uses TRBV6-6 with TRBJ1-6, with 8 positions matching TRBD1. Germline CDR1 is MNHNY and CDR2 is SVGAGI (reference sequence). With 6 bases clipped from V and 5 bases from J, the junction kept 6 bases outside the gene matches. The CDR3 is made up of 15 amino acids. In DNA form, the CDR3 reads TGTGCCAGCAGGAGGGAGACAGGGGATAATTCACCCCTCCACTTT. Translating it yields CASRRETGDNSPLHF.

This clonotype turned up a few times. CDR3 sequence reads: CASSQWGIGPVVTEAFF. The CDR3 DNA is TGTGCCAGCAGCCAATGGGGAATCGGCCCGGTGGTCACTGAAGCTTTCTTT. This chain uses TRBV14 with TRBJ1-1; D is unresolved. Trimming removed 2 bases at V and 4 bases at J, with 20 bases between. This CDR3 has 17 amino acids. The germline V gene has CDR1 SGHDN and CDR2 FVKESK.

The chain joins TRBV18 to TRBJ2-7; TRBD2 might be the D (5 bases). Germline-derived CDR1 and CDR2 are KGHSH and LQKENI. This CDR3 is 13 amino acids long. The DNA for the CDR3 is TGTGCCAGCTCACTACCTAGCTCCCACGAGCAGTACGTC. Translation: CASSLPSSHEQYV.

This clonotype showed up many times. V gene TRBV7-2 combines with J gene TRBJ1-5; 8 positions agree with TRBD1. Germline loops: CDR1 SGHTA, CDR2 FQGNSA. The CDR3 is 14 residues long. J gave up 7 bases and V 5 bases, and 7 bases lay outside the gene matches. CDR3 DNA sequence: TGTGCCAGCAGCAGGCAGGGGGCTGGACAGCCCCAGCATTTT. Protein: CASSRQGAGQPQHF.

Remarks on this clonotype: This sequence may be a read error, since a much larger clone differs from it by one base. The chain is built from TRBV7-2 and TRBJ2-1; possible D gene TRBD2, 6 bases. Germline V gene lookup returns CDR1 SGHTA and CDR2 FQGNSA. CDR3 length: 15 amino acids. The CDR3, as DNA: TGTGCCAGCAGCATAGCGGTCCGGGGGATTAATGAGCAGTTCTTC. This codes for CASSIAVRGINEQFF. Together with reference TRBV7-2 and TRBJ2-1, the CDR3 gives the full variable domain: GAGVSQSPSNKVTEKGKDVELRCDPISGHTALYWYRQSLGQGLEFLIYFQGNSAPDKSGLPSDRFSAERTGGSVSTLTIQRTQQEDSAVYLCASSIAVRGINEQFFGPGTRLTVL.

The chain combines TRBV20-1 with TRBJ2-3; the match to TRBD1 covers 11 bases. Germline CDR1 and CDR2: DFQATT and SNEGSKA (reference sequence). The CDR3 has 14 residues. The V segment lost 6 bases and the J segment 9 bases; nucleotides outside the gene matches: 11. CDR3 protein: CSARDRGYIITQYF. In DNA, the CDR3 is TGCAGTGCCCGGGACAGGGGGTACATTATAACGCAGTATTTT.

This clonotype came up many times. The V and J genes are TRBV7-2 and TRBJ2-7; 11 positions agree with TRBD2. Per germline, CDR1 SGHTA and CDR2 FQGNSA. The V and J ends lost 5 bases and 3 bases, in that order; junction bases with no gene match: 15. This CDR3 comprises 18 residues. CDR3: CASSRRIFPGLAVYEQYV. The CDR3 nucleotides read TGTGCCAGCAGCCGACGAATCTTTCCGGGACTAGCGGTCTACGAGCAGTACGTC.

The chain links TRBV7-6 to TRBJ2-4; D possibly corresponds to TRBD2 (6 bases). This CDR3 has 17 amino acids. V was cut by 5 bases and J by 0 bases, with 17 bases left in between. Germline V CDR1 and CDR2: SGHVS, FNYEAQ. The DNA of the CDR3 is TGTGCCAGCAGCCGACTAGGGACTTCGATAGCCAAAAACATTCAGTACTTC. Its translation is CASSRLGTSIAKNIQYF.

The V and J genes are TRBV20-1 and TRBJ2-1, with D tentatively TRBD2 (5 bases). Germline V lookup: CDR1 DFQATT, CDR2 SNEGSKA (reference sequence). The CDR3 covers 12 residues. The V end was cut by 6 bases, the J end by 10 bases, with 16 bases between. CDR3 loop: CSARVILGEQFF. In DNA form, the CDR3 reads TGCAGTGCGAGGGTAATCCTGGGAGAGCAGTTCTTC.

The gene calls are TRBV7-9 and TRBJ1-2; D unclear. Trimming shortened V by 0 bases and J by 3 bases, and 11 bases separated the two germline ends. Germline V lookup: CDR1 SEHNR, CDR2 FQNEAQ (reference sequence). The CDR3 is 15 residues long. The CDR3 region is CASSLAVRDDYGYTF. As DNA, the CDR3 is TGTGCCAGCAGCTTAGCGGTTCGAGACGACTATGGCTACACCTTC.